The subject of this entry is one T cell receptor (beta chain). Its antigen remains unidentified. PCR involved 60 Vbeta and 13 Jbeta primers. Here immunoSEQ multiplex PCR was the method, and the copy in TCRdb shows in-frame clones only, minus some. The sample shows about 150,000 clones, 65% to 85% of them seen only once. This entry belongs to a study of cytomegalovirus exposure and HLA in healthy donors. Study-wide findings and caveats: Previously analyzed data showed that most TCR beta V segments were productive at a frequency of about 87% or about 30%. Among CMV-associated TCR beta chains, most appeared HLA-restricted in a later analysis. Information on immune exposure was restricted to one variable (CMV serostatus).

The sample was PBMCs. The clonotype was recovered from a boy aged 2 to 10 in good health and CMV-seronegative.

The CDR3: CAAREGYLAKNIQYF. The CDR3 DNA sequence: TGTGCCGCGAGGGAGGGATACCTAGCCAAAAACATTCAGTACTTC. This chain joins TRBV15 and TRBJ2-4; 7 positions agree with TRBD2. Unmatched junction bases numbered 10, after V lost 11 bases and J lost 0 bases. The V gene's germline CDR1 is LNHNV and CDR2 YYDKDF (reference sequence). This CDR3 has 15 amino acids.